One sample yielded the 32 T cell receptor beta chains listed below, sequenced in a study of blood T cell repertoires in COVID-19. Produced via immunoSEQ multiplex PCR; TCRdb's table is partial and in-frame only. Here the sample spans 40,000 or so clones, roughly 89% being singletons. The sequencing sample was made of peripheral blood. The receptors originated from a man aged 50 to 60 with active COVID-19.

The chain couples TRBV11-3 to TRBJ2-2; D not resolved. Germline V gives CDR1 SGHNT, CDR2 YENEEA. The CDR3 consists of 14 residues. V lost 1 base to trimming and J lost 0 bases, with 3 bases between them. The CDR3 sequence: CASSLASNTGELFF. CDR3 in DNA: TGTGCCAGCAGCTTAGCTTCGAACACCGGGGAGCTGTTTTTT.

This chain joins TRBV4-3 and TRBJ1-6; D is ambiguous. CDR1 is LGHNA and CDR2 is YSLEER in the germline V gene. V was cut by 3 bases and J by 10 bases, with 10 bases left in between. The CDR3 is 13 residues long. The CDR3 loop is CASSQETRSPLHF. As DNA, the CDR3 is TGCGCCAGCAGCCAGGAGACTAGATCACCCCTCCACTTT.

This clone is deemed medium-sized. The rearrangement joins TRBV27 to TRBJ2-1, with 8 nucleotides matching TRBD2. The V and J ends lost 4 bases and 0 bases, in that order; junction bases with no gene match: 5. CDR3 length equals 16 residues. Germline CDR1 is MNHEY and CDR2 is SMNVEV (reference sequence). The DNA for the CDR3 is TGTGCCAGCAGTTCAGCGGGAGAGGCCTCCTACAATGAGCAGTTCTTC. It translates to CASSSAGEASYNEQFF.

The chain carries TRBV6-5 and TRBJ2-7; perhaps TRBD1 as D (6 bases). Germline loops: CDR1 MNHEY, CDR2 SVGAGI. V lost 4 bases to trimming and J lost 1 base, with 8 bases between them. The CDR3 runs to 13 residues. Written as DNA, the CDR3 is TGTGCCAGCAGTTTCACAGGGTCCTACGAGCAGTACTTC. Protein product: CASSFTGSYEQYF.

The genes are TRBV28 and TRBJ2-7; 13 bases map to TRBD2. Germline values: CDR1 MDHEN, CDR2 SYDVKM. Unmatched junction bases numbered 15, after V lost 6 bases and J lost 4 bases. This CDR3 is built from 18 residues. The CDR3 spells CASSSGLAGDSTRYEQYF. CDR3 sequence (DNA): TGTGCCAGCAGCTCCGGACTAGCGGGAGATTCGACCAGATACGAGCAGTACTTC.

This chain connects TRBV19 to TRBJ2-3; 12 bases map to TRBD2. CDR3 length: 17 amino acids. The V gene's germline CDR1 is LNHDA and CDR2 SQIVND (reference sequence). V was clipped by 1 base and J by 4 bases; unmatched bases: 6. In nucleotides, the CDR3 is TGTGCCAGTAGTATAGCCCTAGCGGGAGGGCCCGCAGATACGCAGTATTTT. This encodes CASSIALAGGPADTQYF.

The chain employs TRBV7-9 and TRBJ1-4, with 7 bases that match TRBD1. V was clipped by 4 bases and J by 5 bases; unmatched bases: 10. The CDR3 covers 16 residues. Germline V gives CDR1 SEHNR, CDR2 FQNEAQ (reference sequence). The CDR3 DNA follows: TGTGCCAGCAGCTCCTGGTATGGACAGGCGAATGAAAAACTGTTTTTT. Protein: CASSSWYGQANEKLFF.

This chain uses TRBV4-3 with TRBJ2-7, with 12 bases lining up with TRBD2. V was clipped by 0 bases and J by 12 bases; unmatched bases: 9. The CDR3 sequence is 15 residues long. The V gene's germline CDR1 is LGHNA and CDR2 YSLEER. The CDR3 loop reads CASSQDLASGRGPYF. The CDR3 DNA reads as TGCGCCAGCAGCCAAGATCTGGCTAGCGGGAGGGGACCGTACTTC.

The V and J genes are TRBV5-8 and TRBJ1-5, with 7 positions matching TRBD1. This CDR3 is 15 amino acids long. Germline V gene lookup returns CDR1 SGHTS and CDR2 YDEGEE. The V and J ends lost 4 bases and 5 bases, in that order; junction bases with no gene match: 9. Here the CDR3 DNA reads TGTGCCAGCAGCCTTCTGACAGGGATATATCAGCCCCAGCATTTT. It yields the protein CASSLLTGIYQPQHF.

This clone was observed a single time. The chain recombines TRBV10-3 with TRBJ2-7, with 7 positions matching TRBD1. The CDR3 has 15 amino acids. CDR1 ENHRY and CDR2 SYGVKD come from the germline V gene. The J segment lost 2 bases and the V segment lost 0 bases, leaving 4 bases of the junction unmatched. CDR3 loop: CAISESTGNPYEQYF. CDR3 DNA: TGTGCCATCAGTGAGTCGACAGGGAACCCCTACGAGCAGTACTTC.

The chain carries TRBV19 and TRBJ2-7; D perhaps matches TRBD1 (6 bases). Germline lookup yields CDR1 LNHDA and CDR2 SQIVND (reference sequence). The CDR3 has 15 amino acids. Trimming stripped 5 bases from V and 3 bases from J, with 17 bases between. The CDR3 region has the DNA TGTGCCAGTAGTCCTGTAGGGCAGGGGTTCTACGAGCAGTACTTC. Translation: CASSPVGQGFYEQYF. The variable domain in full, with the rest retrieved from reference TRBV19 and TRBJ2-7, is DGGITQSPKYLFRKEGQNVTLSCEQNLNHDAMYWYRQDPGQGLRLIYYSQIVNDFQKGDIAEGYSVSREKKESFPLTVTSAQKNPTAFYLCASSPVGQGFYEQYFGPGTRLTVT.

The V call is TRBV12-5, the J call TRBJ1-1; D call uncertain. The CDR3 length is 12 residues. Deletions cut 1 base from V and 8 bases from J, with 8 bases between. Germline V gene data show CDR1 as LGHNT and CDR2 as FRNRAP. CDR3 nucleotides: TGTGCTAGTGGTTTGGGGGCAACGGAAGCTTTCTTT. Protein product: CASGLGATEAFF.

The chain employs TRBV3-1 (or the pseudogene TRBV3-2) and TRBJ2-1; maybe TRBD2 (5 bases). V dropped 0 bases and J dropped 0 bases, with 18 bases sitting between them. Germline loops: CDR1 LGHDT, CDR2 YNNKEL (reference sequence). The CDR3 is 19 residues long. The CDR3 nucleotides are TGTGCCAGCAGCCAAGATATGGACTCGCCGAAGAGCTCCTACAATGAGCAGTTCTTC. Translation: CASSQDMDSPKSSYNEQFF.

This clone was observed a handful of times. V gene TRBV2 combines with J gene TRBJ1-2; TRBD1 matches 7 bases. After removal of 6 bases from V and 4 bases from J, the junction contained 8 bases not matched to a gene. Germline lookup yields CDR1 SNHLY and CDR2 FYNNEI. This CDR3 spans 14 amino acids. The CDR3 DNA reads as TGTGCCAGCAGGGTACAGGGGCTTGTCTATGGCTACACCTTC. Amino acid sequence: CASRVQGLVYGYTF.

This chain joins TRBV19 and TRBJ2-7; 9 bases are a match to TRBD1. CDR1 is LNHDA, CDR2 SQIVND, per germline (reference sequence). The V segment lost 3 bases and the J segment 1 base; nucleotides outside the gene matches: 10. The CDR3 is made up of 17 amino acids. The chain's CDR3 is CASSIFGGTGRSYEQYF. The CDR3 nucleotides read TGTGCCAGTAGTATTTTTGGCGGGACAGGGAGATCCTACGAGCAGTACTTC.

The chain links TRBV28 to TRBJ2-1, with 9 positions matching TRBD2. Germline V lookup: CDR1 MDHEN, CDR2 SYDVKM. The V segment lost 4 bases and the J segment 6 bases; nucleotides outside the gene matches: 7. This CDR3 has 15 residues. The DNA of the CDR3 is TGTGCCAGCAGTTGGAAGCGGGAGGTTCGCAATGAGCAGTTCTTC. It translates to CASSWKREVRNEQFF.

This clone was found once. The rearrangement links TRBV20-1 to TRBJ2-1; D is perhaps TRBD2 (5 bases). The CDR3 is 11 residues long. Germline V lookup: CDR1 DFQATT, CDR2 SNEGSKA (reference sequence). Trimming removed 2 bases from V and 7 bases from J, with 6 bases in between. DNA of the CDR3: TGCAGTGCTAGACGGGGAAATGAGCAGTTCTTC. Protein product: CSARRGNEQFF.

The chain combines TRBV15 with TRBJ2-2; tentative D call: TRBD2 (6 bases). Trimming removed 0 bases at V and 2 bases at J, with 10 bases between. The CDR3 has 16 amino acids. CDR1 and CDR2 from the germline V gene are LNHNV and YYDKDF (reference sequence). CDR3 residues: CATSRDGRGNTGELFF. CDR3 bases: TGTGCCACCAGCAGAGACGGGAGAGGTAACACCGGGGAGCTGTTTTTT.

As DNA, the CDR3 is TGTGCCAGCAGTTCCGGAGGGTGGCAAGAGACCCAGTACTTC. It translates to CASSSGGWQETQYF. V usage is TRBV7-3 and J usage is TRBJ2-5; weak D call: TRBD2 (6 bases). With 6 bases removed from V and 2 bases from J, the gap between germline ends came to 13 bases. CDR1 is SGHTA and CDR2 is FQGTGA in the germline V gene. The CDR3 totals 14 residues.

The V and J genes are TRBV12-3 or TRBV12-4 and TRBJ1-2, with 7 bases that match TRBD1. The trim removed 6 bases at V and 1 base at J, leaving 2 bases unmatched. The CDR3 is 13 residues long. The CDR3 sequence is CASSRDSNYGYTF. The CDR3 bases are TGTGCCAGCAGCCGGGACAGTAACTATGGCTACACCTTC.

The CDR3 bases are TGTGCCAGTAGTATTGGGGCAGGGGGCACAGATACGCAGTATTTT. Encoded protein: CASSIGAGGTDTQYF. This chain connects TRBV19 to TRBJ2-3, with D maybe TRBD1 (6 bases). The ends were cut back, 3 bases at V and 1 base at J, with 11 bases in the middle. This CDR3 contains 15 residues. CDR1 and CDR2 (germline): LNHDA, SQIVND (reference sequence).

The chain is built from TRBV5-4 and TRBJ2-3; possible D gene TRBD2, 5 bases. The CDR3 covers 18 residues. Germline CDR1 and CDR2: SGHNT and YYREEE (reference sequence). The V gene lost 9 bases and the J gene lost 2 bases, with 28 bases spanning the gap. The CDR3 coding sequence is TGTGCCATCCCCGGCGGGTTCGGTCCCACGGGGTACACAGATACGCAGTATTTT. Amino acids: CAIPGGFGPTGYTDTQYF.

Only one count was recorded for this clone. The CDR3 sequence is CASSSAGTEAFF. The CDR3 DNA follows: TGTGCCTCTTCGTCGGCGGGCACTGAAGCTTTCTTT. This chain connects TRBV9 to TRBJ1-1; D unclear. V lost 10 bases to trimming and J lost 4 bases, with 14 bases between them. CDR1 SGDLS and CDR2 YYNGEE come from the germline V gene. The CDR3 runs 12 residues.

A few counts support this clone. The chain is built from TRBV10-1 and TRBJ2-2, with TRBD1 matching over 7 bases. Germline CDR1 reads WNHNN; CDR2 reads SYGVQD (reference sequence). The trim removed 3 bases at V and 0 bases at J, leaving 1 base unmatched. CDR3 size: 15 residues. The CDR3 is CASSEGTANTGELFF. Here the CDR3 DNA reads TGCGCCAGCAGTGAAGGGACAGCGAACACCGGGGAGCTGTTTTTT.

The rearrangement links TRBV24-1 to TRBJ2-7; TRBD2 might be the D (6 bases). Trimming pared 3 bases from V and 3 bases from J, leaving 14 bases between. Per germline, CDR1 KGHDR and CDR2 SFDVKD. This CDR3 has 15 amino acids. The CDR3 sequence is CATSDGTGLDYEQYF. The CDR3 nucleotides read TGTGCCACCAGTGATGGAACGGGACTCGACTACGAGCAGTACTTC.

The chain is built from TRBV5-1 and TRBJ1-6; TRBD1 is a possible D gene (5 bases). Germline V gene sequence: CDR1 SGHRS, CDR2 YFSETQ. V shed 0 bases and J shed 5 bases, with 12 bases lying between them. The CDR3 is made up of 16 amino acids. The CDR3 region is CASSLEEGSDNSPLHF. The CDR3 DNA reads as TGCGCCAGCAGCTTGGAGGAGGGGTCGGATAATTCACCCCTCCACTTT.

This clone was found once. The chain uses TRBV5-4 and TRBJ2-7, with TRBD2 matching over 7 bases. The V segment lost 0 bases and the J segment 1 base; nucleotides outside the gene matches: 7. Per germline, CDR1 SGHNT and CDR2 YYREEE (reference sequence). The CDR3 is made up of 16 amino acids. The CDR3 DNA sequence: TGTGCCAGCAGCTTGGAACCCGGGAGGCTATCCTACGAGCAGTACTTC. Residues: CASSLEPGRLSYEQYF.

V and J are TRBV6-2 or TRBV6-3 and TRBJ2-7, with 10 bases fitting TRBD1. Trimming took 6 bases from V and 0 from J; bases not matched to a gene: 2. The CDR3 runs to 14 residues. The germline CDR1 and CDR2 sequences are MNHEY and SVGEGT. CDR3 bases: TGTGCCAGCAGCCGGGACAGGGGCTCCTACGAGCAGTACTTC. It translates to CASSRDRGSYEQYF.

V usage is TRBV6-6 and J usage is TRBJ1-3, with TRBD1 matching 8 bases. Germline values: CDR1 MNHNY, CDR2 SVGAGI (reference sequence). Germline trimming cut 6 bases from V and 4 bases from J; bases unmatched to any gene: 8. The CDR3 is made up of 15 amino acids. The CDR3 region is CASSPNRGGGNTIYF. Written as DNA, the CDR3 is TGTGCCAGCAGCCCCAACAGGGGGGGAGGAAACACCATATATTTT.

This sequence joins TRBV7-2 and TRBJ2-1, with TRBD2 matching over 12 bases. There are 16 residues in the CDR3. Germline loops: CDR1 SGHTA, CDR2 FQGNSA. Trimming cost V 5 bases and J 4 bases; bases outside gene matches: 6. CDR3 bases: TGTGCCAGCAGCACCCGGACTAGCGGGGTTTACAATGAGCAGTTCTTC. The encoded protein is CASSTRTSGVYNEQFF.

The V and J genes are TRBV27 and TRBJ2-2; the match to TRBD2 covers 16 bases. The CDR3 extends over 18 amino acids. Trimming removed 6 bases from V and 0 bases from J; junction bases left unmatched: 4. Germline loops: CDR1 MNHEY, CDR2 SMNVEV (reference sequence). CDR3 loop: CASSAGTSGRANTGELFF. In DNA, the CDR3 is TGTGCCAGCAGCGCCGGGACTAGCGGGAGGGCGAACACCGGGGAGCTGTTTTTT.

This clone was seen at least ten times. This chain connects TRBV27 to TRBJ2-2; no clear D gene. Germline CDR1 MNHEY, CDR2 SMNVEV (reference sequence). Trimming stripped 4 bases from V and 8 bases from J, with 17 bases between. The CDR3 length is 15 residues. CDR3 amino acids: CASSSLVQSSGELFF. The CDR3 DNA is TGTGCCAGCAGTTCCCTCGTACAGAGCTCTGGGGAGCTGTTTTTT.